Listed here are 9 T cell receptor beta chains from one sample, sequenced in a study of cytomegalovirus exposure and HLA in healthy donors. 60 Vbeta and 13 Jbeta primers were used in PCR. The method was immunoSEQ multiplex PCR; TCRdb's version includes in-frame clones alone and lacks a portion of them. The sample lists about 130,000 clones; nearly 85% were seen once. The specimen was PBMCs. These receptors came from a boy between 10 and 17 years old in good health and CMV-seronegative.

This chain links TRBV5-8 with TRBJ1-1; D is unresolved. The CDR3 totals 16 residues. CDR1 SGHTS and CDR2 YDEGEE come from the germline V gene. Trimming left V 5 bases short and J 6 bases short, with 23 bases between. This CDR3 reads CASREGLGLNGAEAFF. The CDR3 bases are TGTGCCAGCAGAGAAGGACTAGGGCTCAATGGGGCTGAAGCTTTCTTT.

J is TRBJ2-1 and V is TRBV4-2; 14 nucleotides align to TRBD2. Unmatched junction bases numbered 3, after V lost 5 bases and J lost 6 bases. Per the germline V gene, CDR1 is LGHNA and CDR2 is YNFKEQ. The CDR3 is 15 amino acids. CDR3 residues: CASSAGLAGVNEQFF. CDR3 DNA sequence: TGTGCCAGCAGCGCGGGACTAGCGGGAGTCAATGAGCAGTTCTTC.

This chain joins TRBV6-1 and TRBJ1-4, with 8 bases identical to TRBD1. Per the germline V gene, CDR1 is MNHNS and CDR2 is SASEGT. CDR3 length equals 13 residues. Trimming took 6 bases from V and 8 from J; bases not matched to a gene: 5. CDR3 in amino acids: CASRDRVAEKLFF. The CDR3 DNA is TGTGCCAGCAGGGACAGGGTAGCGGAAAAACTGTTTTTT.

The chain uses TRBV9 and TRBJ1-2; D gene unclear. The length of the CDR3 is 14 residues. Trimming pared 6 bases from V and 1 base from J, leaving 13 bases between. Looked up from germline, CDR1 is SGDLS and CDR2 is YYNGEE. CDR3 coding DNA: TGTGCCAGCACAACGGGGAGCGTTAACTATGGCTACACCTTC. Translating gives CASTTGSVNYGYTF.

This rearrangement joins TRBV7-9 to TRBJ2-7; D gene unclear. Deletions cut 4 bases from V and 6 bases from J, with 16 bases between. Germline V gene sequence: CDR1 SEHNR, CDR2 FQNEAQ (reference sequence). The CDR3 length is 14 residues. The CDR3: CASSSSNSRSEQYF. Written as DNA, the CDR3 is TGTGCCAGCAGCTCTTCTAACTCACGATCCGAGCAGTACTTC. Filled out from reference TRBV7-9 and TRBJ2-7, the complete variable domain reads DTGVSQNPRHKITKRGQNVTFRCDPISEHNRLYWYRQTLGQGPEFLTYFQNEAQLEKSRLLSDRFSAERPKGSFSTLEIQRTEQGDSAMYLCASSSSNSRSEQYFGPGTRLTVT.

This chain uses TRBV7-9 with TRBJ2-3; TRBD2 agrees at 9 bases. Germline values: CDR1 SEHNR, CDR2 FQNEAQ (reference sequence). The CDR3 contains 16 residues. Trimming removed 5 bases from V and 7 bases from J; junction bases left unmatched: 13. CDR3: CASSLVGREGSNTQYF. The CDR3 DNA sequence: TGTGCCAGCAGCCTCGTCGGGCGGGAGGGTTCAAATACGCAGTATTTT. Supplemented by reference TRBV7-9 and TRBJ2-3, the full variable domain reads DTGVSQNPRHKITKRGQNVTFRCDPISEHNRLYWYRQTLGQGPEFLTYFQNEAQLEKSRLLSDRFSAERPKGSFSTLEIQRTEQGDSAMYLCASSLVGREGSNTQYFGPGTRLTVL.

V usage is TRBV19 and J usage is TRBJ2-7; 7 bases match TRBD1. CDR1 LNHDA and CDR2 SQIVND come from the germline V gene (reference sequence). J lost 2 bases, V lost 4 bases, and 11 bases had no gene match. The CDR3 sequence is 16 residues long. The CDR3 loop is CASSTSVGTATYEQYF. The CDR3, as DNA: TGTGCCAGTAGTACCTCAGTTGGGACAGCCACCTACGAGCAGTACTTC.

This rearrangement joins TRBV5-1 to TRBJ2-1; possible D gene TRBD2, 5 bases. V was clipped by 3 bases and J by 10 bases, with 17 bases between them. This CDR3 comprises 14 residues. Germline V gives CDR1 SGHRS, CDR2 YFSETQ. The CDR3 region has the DNA TGCGCCAGCAGCTCCGGGGATTTATATGGAGAGCAGTTCTTC. This translates into CASSSGDLYGEQFF.

V usage is TRBV6-5 and J usage is TRBJ2-1; 8 positions agree with TRBD1. Germline CDR1 and CDR2: MNHEY and SVGAGI. With V trimmed by 2 bases and J by 5 bases, 2 bases remained unmatched. The CDR3 runs 14 residues. The CDR3 bases are TGTGCCAGCAGTTACCAGGGGGCGAACAATGAGCAGTTCTTC. Translation: CASSYQGANNEQFF.